A selection of T cell receptor beta chains follows, all from one sample in a study of regulatory T cells in long-lasting Graves disease. TCRdb re-called the multiplex PCR reads through MiXCR, storing one row per CDR3 protein. This sample has roughly 420,000 distinct CDR3 sequences, with roughly 15% found just once. The sample here was peripheral blood mononuclear cells (PBMCs), taken at new diagnosis, from a patient treated with antithyroid drugs. These receptors were obtained from a female donor with Graves disease. Each CDR3 is given with its conserved first and last residue. The D gene is left open where the match is weak. Not every row has a clone size; where given, it reads once, few, many or a size class.

many | - | TRBJ2-3 | TRBV11-1 | 18 | TGTGCCAGCAGCCACAGGACGCCGGGACTCCTTGGCACAGATACGCAGTATTTT | CASSHRTPGLLGTDTQYF
few | - | TRBJ1-4 | TRBV6-1 | 14 | TGTGCCAGCAGTCCTAGTTTGGGAAATGAAAAACTGTTTTTT | CASSPSLGNEKLFF
few | - | TRBJ2-1 | TRBV27 | 14 | TGTGCCAGCAGTCCCAGGGTTTCCTACAATGAGCAGTTCTTC | CASSPRVSYNEQFF
few | - | TRBJ2-1 | TRBV10-1 | 16 | TGCGCCCGGATCACGGCGGTGAGGGGCTCCTACAATGAGCAGTTCTTC | CARITAVRGSYNEQFF
many | TRBD2 | TRBJ2-3 | TRBV28 | 16 | TGTGCCAGCAGTCCCCCTAGCGGGAGGGGCACAGATACGCAGTATTTT | CASSPPSGRGTDTQYF
many | - | TRBJ2-4 | TRBV5-1 | 16 | TGCGCCAGCAGTCCGGTTGGGGATCTAGCCAAAAACATTCAGTACTTC | CASSPVGDLAKNIQYF
many | TRBD2 | TRBJ2-1 | TRBV3-1 | 17 | TGTGCCAGCAGCCAACTTGTAGCGGGAGCGACCAACAATGAGCAGTTCTTC | CASSQLVAGATNNEQFF
many | TRBD2 | TRBJ2-1 | TRBV6-1 | 18 | TGTGCCAGCAGTGCCACACCGGTAGCGGGGGAGACCTACAATGAGCAGTTCTTC | CASSATPVAGETYNEQFF
- | - | TRBJ2-7 | TRBV27 | 13 | TGTGCCAGCAGTTTAGTTCGCCGATCCGAGCAGTACTTC | CASSLVRRSEQYF
many | - | TRBJ1-2 | TRBV6-2/TRBV6-3 | 17 | TGTGCCAGCAGTCCAGGAGGGCGGTCGGTAACAGTCGGTGGCTACACCTTC | CASSPGGRSVTVGGYTF